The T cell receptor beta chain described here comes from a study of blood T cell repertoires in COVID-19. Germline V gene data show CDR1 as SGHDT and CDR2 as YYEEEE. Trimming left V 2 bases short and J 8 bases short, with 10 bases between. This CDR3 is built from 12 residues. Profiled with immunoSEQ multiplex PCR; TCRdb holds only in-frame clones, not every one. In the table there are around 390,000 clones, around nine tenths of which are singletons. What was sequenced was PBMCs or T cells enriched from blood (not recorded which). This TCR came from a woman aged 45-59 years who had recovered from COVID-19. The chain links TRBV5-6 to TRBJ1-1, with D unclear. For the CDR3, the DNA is TGTGCCAGCAGCTTAATAGGACTCGAAGCTTTCTTT. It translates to CASSLIGLEAFF.